These 17 T cell receptor beta chains were all obtained from the same sample, sequenced in a study of blood T cell repertoires in COVID-19. The table came from immunoSEQ multiplex PCR; TCRdb's copy has only in-frame clones and leaves some out. Of some 360,000 clones listed, 85% to 90% are singletons. The sample taken for sequencing was PBMCs or T cells enriched from blood (not recorded which). Every receptor here comes from a woman younger than 45 who had been exposed to COVID-19.

V and J are TRBV6-5 and TRBJ1-2, with D unresolved. The length of the CDR3 is 14 residues. Germline V gene data show CDR1 as MNHEY and CDR2 as SVGAGI. Deletions cut 2 bases from V and 4 bases from J, with 11 bases between. CDR3 nucleotides: TGTGCCAGCAGTTACGTACAGAACCCCTATGGCTACACCTTC. This encodes CASSYVQNPYGYTF.

The chain employs TRBV6-4 and TRBJ1-1; a weak D match, TRBD1 (5 bases). V was cut by 4 bases and J by 5 bases, with 11 bases left in between. Germline V lookup: CDR1 MRHNA, CDR2 SNTAGT. This CDR3 has 13 residues. The CDR3 is CASSAFGGTEAFF. CDR3 DNA sequence: TGTGCCAGCAGTGCCTTTGGGGGGACTGAAGCTTTCTTT.

This clone occurred once. CDR3 loop: CASMRGRDGYTF. CDR3 DNA sequence: TGCGCCAGCATGAGGGGGCGGGATGGCTACACCTTC. The chain carries TRBV10-2 and TRBJ1-2, with 7 bases identical to TRBD1. Unmatched junction bases numbered 5, after V lost 7 bases and J lost 6 bases. Germline CDR1 and CDR2: WSHSY and SAAADI. The CDR3 has 12 amino acids.

This chain uses TRBV29-1 with TRBJ1-1, with no clear D. V was clipped by 5 bases and J by 0 bases, with 13 bases between them. CDR1 is SQVTM and CDR2 is ANQGSEA in the germline V gene. This CDR3 is built from 14 residues. The CDR3 sequence: CSVSRTSMNTEAFF. CDR3 bases: TGCAGCGTTAGTAGGACTTCCATGAACACTGAAGCTTTCTTT.

The chain uses TRBV18 and TRBJ1-4, with D perhaps matching TRBD1 (6 bases). The V end was cut by 3 bases, the J end by 7 bases, with 15 bases between. Germline CDR1 reads KGHSH; CDR2 reads LQKENI. This CDR3 is 15 amino acids long. In DNA, the CDR3 is TGTGCCAGCTCACCGGACAGTGGACGTAGTGAAAAACTGTTTTTT. Translating it yields CASSPDSGRSEKLFF.

This clone was found once. The V call is TRBV28, the J call TRBJ1-4; D ambiguous. Trimming left V 10 bases short and J 0 bases short, with 9 bases between. This CDR3 is 13 amino acids long. CDR1 is MDHEN, CDR2 SYDVKM, per germline. The CDR3 region has the DNA TGTGCCACCAACACCGCAACTAATGAAAAACTGTTTTTT. Translation gives CATNTATNEKLFF.

As regards this clone: Distinct nucleotide sequences in the sample also encode this CDR3. The V gene is TRBV28, the J gene TRBJ2-7, with TRBD1 matching 7 bases. This CDR3 region has 11 residues. CDR1 MDHEN and CDR2 SYDVKM come from the germline V gene. V was clipped by 5 bases and J by 6 bases; unmatched bases: 1. CDR3 in DNA: TGTGCCAGCAGTACAGGGGTCGAGCAGTACTTC. This gives the protein CASSTGVEQYF.

This chain connects TRBV3-1 (or the pseudogene TRBV3-2) to TRBJ1-1; D gene uncertain. There are 13 residues in the CDR3. V was pared by 0 bases and J by 7 bases, with 9 bases between. Germline CDR1 LGHDT, CDR2 YNNKEL (reference sequence). Here the CDR3 DNA reads TGTGCCAGCAGCCAAGATGTTCGGGGTGAAGCTTTCTTT. Translation gives CASSQDVRGEAFF.

V is TRBV6-6 and J is TRBJ1-4, with 12 bases that match TRBD1. Germline CDR1 is MNHNY and CDR2 is SVGAGI (reference sequence). The CDR3 runs 15 residues. The V and J ends lost 7 bases and 3 bases, in that order; junction bases with no gene match: 3. The CDR3 sequence: CASIRDRGPNEKLFF. The CDR3 nucleotides read TGTGCCAGCATCAGGGACAGGGGGCCTAATGAAAAACTGTTTTTT.

This clone was seen once. The chain has TRBV4-2 and TRBJ2-3, with unresolved D. The germline CDR1 and CDR2 sequences are LGHNA and YNFKEQ. This CDR3 spans 12 amino acids. V was shortened by 2 bases and J by 3 bases, with 3 bases between the two germline ends. The CDR3: CASSQSTDTQYF. In DNA, the CDR3 is TGTGCCAGCAGCCAATCGACAGATACGCAGTATTTT.

This sequence joins TRBV3-1 (or the pseudogene TRBV3-2) and TRBJ2-7; D perhaps matches TRBD1 (6 bases). The CDR3 totals 13 residues. The V gene lost 4 bases and the J gene lost 6 bases, with 13 bases spanning the gap. CDR1 is LGHDT and CDR2 is YNNKEL in the germline V gene (reference sequence). CDR3 bases: TGTGCCAGCAGCCGAGAAACAGGGTTCGAGCAGTACTTC. It codes for CASSRETGFEQYF.

The CDR3 loop reads CASSRQEQETQYF. The CDR3 region has the DNA TGTGCCAGCAGTAGACAAGAACAAGAGACCCAGTACTTC. This chain joins TRBV28 and TRBJ2-5, with no clear D. Per germline, CDR1 MDHEN and CDR2 SYDVKM. The length of the CDR3 is 13 residues. V lost 5 bases and J 2 bases, leaving 9 bases between the germline ends.

The chain links TRBV12-5 to TRBJ1-1, with 11 bases fitting TRBD1. CDR3 size: 14 residues. Germline-derived CDR1 and CDR2 are LGHNT and FRNRAP. V shed 5 bases and J 4 bases; nucleotides not matched to a gene: 3. The CDR3 protein is CASGPGTGGTEAFF. The DNA of the CDR3 is TGTGCTAGTGGTCCCGGGACAGGGGGCACTGAAGCTTTCTTT.

This chain links TRBV25-1 with TRBJ1-1; 8 bases align to TRBD1. Germline V gene sequence: CDR1 MGHDK, CDR2 SYGVNS. This CDR3 region has 16 residues. V trimming: 4 bases; J trimming: 3 bases; junction bases outside the gene matches: 10. The CDR3 spells CASSALLTGEDTEAFF. Written as DNA, the CDR3 is TGTGCCAGCAGTGCCTTACTGACAGGGGAGGACACTGAAGCTTTCTTT.

This clone showed up just a few times. The same CDR3 also results from other DNA sequences found in this sample. CDR3 in DNA: TGTGCCTGGAGCGGGCAGGGAAACTCACCCCTCCACTTT. As protein: CAWSGQGNSPLHF. The genes are TRBV30 and TRBJ1-6; D is perhaps TRBD1 (5 bases). This CDR3 has 13 amino acids. Looked up from germline, CDR1 is GTSNPN and CDR2 is SVGIG (reference sequence). V gave up 3 bases and J gave up 10 bases, with 13 bases separating them.

The V gene is TRBV5-6, the J gene TRBJ2-2, with 7 bases that match TRBD1. V shed 4 bases and J 6 bases; nucleotides not matched to a gene: 6. The CDR3 totals 14 residues. Per the germline V gene, CDR1 is SGHDT and CDR2 is YYEEEE. DNA of the CDR3: TGTGCCAGCAGCCCGACAGGGCGGCCCGGGGAGCTGTTTTTT. This sequence encodes CASSPTGRPGELFF.

This clone was seen a single time. The chain uses TRBV11-1 and TRBJ2-2; 11 bases map to TRBD1. From germline, CDR1 is SGHAT and CDR2 FQDESV (reference sequence). V trimming: 8 bases; J trimming: 5 bases; junction bases outside the gene matches: 7. CDR3 length: 15 residues. The CDR3 sequence: CASRLGQGGTGELFF. CDR3 nucleotide sequence: TGTGCCAGCCGACTGGGACAGGGGGGGACCGGGGAGCTGTTTTTT.